One TCR beta chain is described in this entry. Sequencing was performed with immunoSEQ multiplex PCR; in TCRdb, only in-frame clones are kept and a portion is missing. The table includes some 5,000 clones, more than 75% detected once. The V gene lost 2 bases and the J gene lost 8 bases, with 10 bases spanning the gap. Germline assignment: CDR1 SGHNT and CDR2 YYREEE (reference sequence). There are 13 residues in the CDR3. The data originate from a study of chemoradiotherapy in HPV16-positive cancers. Study-level information: Candidate HPV-specific T-cell clones and common TCR motifs came from functional assays in a couple of HPV16-positive patients.

The sequences come from tumor tissue, collected from a patient who underwent chemoradiotherapy. The chain links TRBV5-4 to TRBJ1-4, with unresolved D. The TCR was taken from a human donor with HPV-associated anogenital cancer. The CDR3 sequence: CASSLGFDEKLFF. The CDR3, as DNA: TGTGCCAGCAGCTTAGGGTTTGACGAAAAACTGTTTTTT.